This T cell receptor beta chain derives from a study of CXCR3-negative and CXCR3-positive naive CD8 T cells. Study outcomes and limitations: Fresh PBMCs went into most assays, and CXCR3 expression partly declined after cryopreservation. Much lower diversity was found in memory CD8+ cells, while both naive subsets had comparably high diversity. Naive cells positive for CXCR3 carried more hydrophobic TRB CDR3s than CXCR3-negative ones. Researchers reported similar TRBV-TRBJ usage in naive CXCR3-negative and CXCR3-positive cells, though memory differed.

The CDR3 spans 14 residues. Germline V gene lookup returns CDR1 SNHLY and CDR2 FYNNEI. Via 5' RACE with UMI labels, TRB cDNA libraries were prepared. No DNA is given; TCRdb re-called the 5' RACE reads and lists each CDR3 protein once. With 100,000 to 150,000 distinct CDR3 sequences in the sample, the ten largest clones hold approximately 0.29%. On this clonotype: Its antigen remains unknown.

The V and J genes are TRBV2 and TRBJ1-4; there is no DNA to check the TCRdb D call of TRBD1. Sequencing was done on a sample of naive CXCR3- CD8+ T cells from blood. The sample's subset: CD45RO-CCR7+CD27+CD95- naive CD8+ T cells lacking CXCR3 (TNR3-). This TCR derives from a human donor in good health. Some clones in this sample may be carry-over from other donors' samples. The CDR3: CASNTGTTNEKLFF.